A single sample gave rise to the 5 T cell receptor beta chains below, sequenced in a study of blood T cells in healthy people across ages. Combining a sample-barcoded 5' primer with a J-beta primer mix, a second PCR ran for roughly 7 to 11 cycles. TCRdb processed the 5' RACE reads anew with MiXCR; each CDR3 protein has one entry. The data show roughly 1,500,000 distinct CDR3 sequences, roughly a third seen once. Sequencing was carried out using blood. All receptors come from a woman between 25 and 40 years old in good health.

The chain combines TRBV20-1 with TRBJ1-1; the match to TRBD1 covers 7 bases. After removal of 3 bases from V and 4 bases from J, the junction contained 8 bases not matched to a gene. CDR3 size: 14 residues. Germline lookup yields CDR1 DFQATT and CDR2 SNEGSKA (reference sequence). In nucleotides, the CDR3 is TGCAGTGCTAGTAGTCACAGGGGAAGCACTGAAGCTTTCTTT. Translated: CSASSHRGSTEAFF.

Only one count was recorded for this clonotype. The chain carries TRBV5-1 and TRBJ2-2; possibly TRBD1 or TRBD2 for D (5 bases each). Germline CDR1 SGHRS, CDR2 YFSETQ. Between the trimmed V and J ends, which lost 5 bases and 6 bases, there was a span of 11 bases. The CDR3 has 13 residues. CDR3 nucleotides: TGCGCCAGCAGTATGAGGGGCTCCGGGGAGCTGTTTTTT. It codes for CASSMRGSGELFF.

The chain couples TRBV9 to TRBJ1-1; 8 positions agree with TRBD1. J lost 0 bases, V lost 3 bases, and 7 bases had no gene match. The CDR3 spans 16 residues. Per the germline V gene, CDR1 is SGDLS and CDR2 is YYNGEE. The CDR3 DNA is TGTGCCAGCAGCGGAGGACAGGGTTTAATGAACACTGAAGCTTTCTTT. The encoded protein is CASSGGQGLMNTEAFF.

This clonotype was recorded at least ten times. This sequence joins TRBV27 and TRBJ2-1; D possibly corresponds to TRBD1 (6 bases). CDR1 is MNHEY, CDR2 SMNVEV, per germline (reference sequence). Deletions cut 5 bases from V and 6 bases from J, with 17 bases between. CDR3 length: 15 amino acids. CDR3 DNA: TGTGCCAGCAGTCAACAGGGAAGTCTGGGCAATGAGCAGTTCTTC. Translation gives CASSQQGSLGNEQFF.

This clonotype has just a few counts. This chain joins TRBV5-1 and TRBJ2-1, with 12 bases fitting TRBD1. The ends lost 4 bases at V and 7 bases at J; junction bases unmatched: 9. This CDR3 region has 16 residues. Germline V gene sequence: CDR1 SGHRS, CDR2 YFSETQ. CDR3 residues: CASSPSGQGASNEQFF. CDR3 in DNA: TGCGCCAGCAGCCCCTCGGGACAGGGGGCTTCTAATGAGCAGTTCTTC.